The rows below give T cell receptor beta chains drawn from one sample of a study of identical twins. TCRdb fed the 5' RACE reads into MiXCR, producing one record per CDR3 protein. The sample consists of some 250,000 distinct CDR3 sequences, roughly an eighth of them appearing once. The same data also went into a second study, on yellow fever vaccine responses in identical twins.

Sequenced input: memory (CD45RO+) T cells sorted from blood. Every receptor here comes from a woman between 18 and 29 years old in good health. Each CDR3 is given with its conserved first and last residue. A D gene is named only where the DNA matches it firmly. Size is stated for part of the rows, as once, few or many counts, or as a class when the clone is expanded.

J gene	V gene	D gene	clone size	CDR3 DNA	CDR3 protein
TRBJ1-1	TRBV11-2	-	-	TGTGCCAGCAGCCCTGGTTGGGGCCGGGGATCGGGCCTAAATATAAACACTGAAGCTTTCTTT	CASSPGWGRGSGLNINTEAFF
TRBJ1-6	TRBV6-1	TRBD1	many	TGTGCCAGCAGTGAAAGGACAGGGGATTCACCCCTCCACTTT	CASSERTGDSPLHF
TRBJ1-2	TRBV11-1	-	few	TGTGCCAGCAGCTTAGAGGGACCTACTACACAGGACCGTTTACCCTATGGCTACACCTTC	CASSLEGPTTQDRLPYGYTF
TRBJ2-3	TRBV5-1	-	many	TGCGCCAGCAGCAAACTTACAGGAAGCACAGATACGCAGTATTTT	CASSKLTGSTDTQYF
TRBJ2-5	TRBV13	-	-	TGTGCCAGCAGCTTAGAACAGGGCCAAGAGACCCAGTACTTC	CASSLEQGQETQYF
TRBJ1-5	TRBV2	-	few	TGTGCCAGCAGGGTCTACAGAGATCAGCCCCAGCATTTT	CASRVYRDQPQHF
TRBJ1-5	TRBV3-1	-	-	TGTGCCAGCAGCTATAATAGCAATCAGCCCCAGCATTTT	CASSYNSNQPQHF
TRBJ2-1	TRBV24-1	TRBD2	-	TGTGCCACCAGTGAGCAATTGACTAGCGGGATAAATGAGCAGTTCTTC	CATSEQLTSGINEQFF
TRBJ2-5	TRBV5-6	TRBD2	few	TGTGCCAGCAGCTTGGAGTTAGCGGGGGCCTATAAAGAGACCCAGTACTTC	CASSLELAGAYKETQYF
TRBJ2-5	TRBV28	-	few	TGTGCCAGCAGTTTCCTCCTTGGGTCGGAGACCCAGTACTTC	CASSFLLGSETQYF
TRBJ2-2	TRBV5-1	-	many	TGCGCCAGCAGCTTGGAGACTCGGAGGGAGCTGTTTTTT	CASSLETRRELFF
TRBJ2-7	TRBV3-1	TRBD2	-	TGTGCCAGCAGCCTTGGGGCTAGCGGGATCTACGAGCAGTACTTC	CASSLGASGIYEQYF
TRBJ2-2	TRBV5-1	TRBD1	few	TGCGCCAGCAGCGGAAGGGACAGGGGGCTAACCGGGGAGCTGTTTTTT	CASSGRDRGLTGELFF
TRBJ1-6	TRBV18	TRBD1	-	TGTGCCAGCTCCCCTCCGGGACAGGAGGCTTCACCCCTCCACTTT	CASSPPGQEASPLHF
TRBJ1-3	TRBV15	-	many	TGTGCCACCAGCAGAGGGGACGTGGGGGCTGGAAACACCATATATTTT	CATSRGDVGAGNTIYF
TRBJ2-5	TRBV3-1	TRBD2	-	TGTGCCAGCAGCCAAAGGAGCGGGGGGGCCAGGGAGACCCAGTACTTC	CASSQRSGGARETQYF
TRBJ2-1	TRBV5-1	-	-	TGCGCCAGCAGCTTGGAAGCGGGGACATACAATGAGCAGTTCTTC	CASSLEAGTYNEQFF
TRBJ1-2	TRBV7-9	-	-	TGTGCCAGCAGCGAAGTCGGCTACACCTTC	CASSEVGYTF
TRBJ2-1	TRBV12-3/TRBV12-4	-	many	TGTGCCAGCAGTTTAAAGGAGTCGGGGAAGGAGTTCTTC	CASSLKESGKEFF
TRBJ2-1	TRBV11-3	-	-	TGTGCCAGCAGCTCGCATTCAGGGCCCCACAATGAGCAGTTCTTC	CASSSHSGPHNEQFF
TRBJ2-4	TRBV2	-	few	TGTGCCAGCAGTTATCGCGGGGCCAAAAACATTCAGTACTTC	CASSYRGAKNIQYF
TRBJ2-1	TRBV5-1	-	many	TGCGCCAGCAGCTTGTACAGCGGCTCCTACAATGAGCAGTTCTTC	CASSLYSGSYNEQFF
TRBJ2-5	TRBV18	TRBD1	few	TGTGCCAGCTCCTCGACAGGGGGCGCCGAGACCCAGTACTTC	CASSSTGGAETQYF
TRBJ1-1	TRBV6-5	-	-	TGTGCCAGCAGTTCGCCGAGGGGTCGAGGGAACACTGAAGCTTTCTTT	CASSSPRGRGNTEAFF
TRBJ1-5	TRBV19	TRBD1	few	TGTGCCAGTAGTGCAACAGGGGTCTCGTATCAGCCCCAGCATTTT	CASSATGVSYQPQHF
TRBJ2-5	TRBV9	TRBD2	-	TGTGCCAGCAGCGACATGCGGGGGTACCAAGAGACCCAGTACTTC	CASSDMRGYQETQYF
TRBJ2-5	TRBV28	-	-	TGTGCCAGCAGTTTTGTCAGCGGAGAGACCCAGTACTTC	CASSFVSGETQYF
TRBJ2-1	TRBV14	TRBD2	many	TGTGCCAGCAGCCAAGGGGGGGGGACCTGGGATGAGCAGTTCTTC	CASSQGGGTWDEQFF
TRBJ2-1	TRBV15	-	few	TGTGCCACCAGCAGAGATCGAACGTCCTACAATGAGCAGTTCTTC	CATSRDRTSYNEQFF
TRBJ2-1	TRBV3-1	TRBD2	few	TGTGCCAGCAGTCTAGCGGGGTGGTACAATGAGCAGTTCTTC	CASSLAGWYNEQFF
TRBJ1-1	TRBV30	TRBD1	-	TGTGCCTGGAGTATATACATTGACAGGGACACTGAAGCTTTCTTT	CAWSIYIDRDTEAFF
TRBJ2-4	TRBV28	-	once	TGTGCCAGCAGTTTAACCGGTATGGGCCCCCTGCCAAAAAACATTCAGTACTTC	CASSLTGMGPLPKNIQYF
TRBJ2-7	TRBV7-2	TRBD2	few	TGTGCCAGCAGCAAGTCTAGCGGGGGGTCAACCTACGAGCAGTACTTC	CASSKSSGGSTYEQYF
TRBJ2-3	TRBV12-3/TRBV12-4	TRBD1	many	TGTGCCAGCAGTTTTCCAGGACAGGGGGCCGTAGATACGCAGTATTTT	CASSFPGQGAVDTQYF
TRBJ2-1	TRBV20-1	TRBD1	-	TGCAGTGCTAGCCCGGGACAGCACTACAATGAGCAGTTCTTC	CSASPGQHYNEQFF
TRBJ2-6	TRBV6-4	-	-	TGTGCCAGCAGTGACAGCGACGGCTCTGGGGCCAACGTCCTGACTTTC	CASSDSDGSGANVLTF
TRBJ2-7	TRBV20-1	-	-	TGCAGTGCCCCCGTCGGATACCAGCGGGTCTACGAGCAGTACTTC	CSAPVGYQRVYEQYF
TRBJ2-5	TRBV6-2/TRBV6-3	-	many	TGTGCCAGCAGTTCAAAAAGGACAATCCAAGAGACCCAGTACTTC	CASSSKRTIQETQYF
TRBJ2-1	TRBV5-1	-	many	TGCGCCAGCAGCTTGGCTTCTGGATATGAGCAGTTCTTC	CASSLASGYEQFF
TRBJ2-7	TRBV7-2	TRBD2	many	TGTGCCAGCAGCTTGGGACTAGCGGTCGAGCAGTACTTC	CASSLGLAVEQYF